A single sample is the source of the 20 T cell receptor beta chains below, sequenced in a study. The TRBV12-4/TRBJ1-2 clonotypes were amplified using barcode primers with ligated adaptors. TCRdb reprocessed the multiplex PCR reads via MiXCR and lists one record per CDR3 protein. The sample shows over 550 distinct CDR3 sequences, 3% to 4% of them seen only once. Material: naive CD4+ T cells sorted from blood. Subset indicated: naive CD4+ T cells, CD4+CD45RA+CD25-. These TCRs come from a female donor with breast cancer.

By share, this clonotype ranks as large. The chain couples TRBV12-3 or TRBV12-4 to TRBJ1-2; D not certain. The V and J ends lost 6 bases and 7 bases respectively, with 15 bases between them. CDR3 length: 13 residues. The CDR3 coding sequence is TGTGCCAGCAGCTCCACTTTGGCGAGTGGCTACACCTTC. It translates to CASSSTLASGYTF.

This clonotype is termed medium-sized. The chain employs TRBV12-3 or TRBV12-4 and TRBJ1-2; TRBD1 might be the D (5 bases). The V end was cut by 7 bases, the J end by 3 bases, with 12 bases between. This CDR3 is 13 amino acids long. As DNA, the CDR3 is TGTGCCAGCACCGCCGGGACGGACTATGGCTACACCTTC. It codes for CASTAGTDYGYTF.

This chain joins TRBV12-3 or TRBV12-4 and TRBJ1-2; D unclear. This CDR3 is built from 13 residues. V was clipped by 2 bases and J by 14 bases, with 18 bases between them. The DNA of the CDR3 is TGTGCCAGCAGTTTACGTCCGCGTTTAGGCTGGACCTTC. It specifies CASSLRPRLGWTF.

In its sample, this clonotype ranks as medium-sized (0.01 to 0.1%). The rearrangement links TRBV12-3 or TRBV12-4 to TRBJ1-2; tentative D call: TRBD1 (6 bases). CDR3 length: 12 amino acids. V lost 5 bases to trimming and J lost 7 bases, with 11 bases between them. DNA for the CDR3: TGTGCCAGCAGTCGGACAGCTGGTGGCTACACCTTC. It translates to CASSRTAGGYTF.

In its sample, this clonotype ranks as medium-sized. The rearrangement links TRBV12-3 or TRBV12-4 to TRBJ1-2, with 7 bases that match TRBD1. After removal of 6 bases from V and 4 bases from J, the junction contained 8 bases not matched to a gene. This CDR3 is 14 amino acids long. In DNA form, the CDR3 reads TGTGCCAGCAGGGTCGACAGGGTAGGCTATGGCTACACCTTC. Its translation is CASRVDRVGYGYTF.

This clonotype ranks as large. V and J are TRBV12-3 or TRBV12-4 and TRBJ1-2; D is unresolved. The length of the CDR3 is 14 residues. The germline V and J ends were trimmed by 3 bases and 2 bases, with 10 bases remaining between them. The CDR3 loop reads CASSFAQPNYGYTF. The CDR3 region has the DNA TGTGCCAGCAGTTTCGCACAGCCGAACTATGGCTACACCTTC.

In this sample, this clonotype is medium-sized (0.01 to 0.1%). The gene calls are TRBV12-3 or TRBV12-4 and TRBJ1-2; a weak D match, TRBD1 (5 bases). The CDR3 sequence is 14 residues long. Between the trimmed V and J ends, which lost 5 bases and 4 bases, there was a span of 14 bases. The CDR3 bases are TGTGCCAGCAGTCGAGCCGCGGGGCCCTATGGCTACACCTTC. It yields the protein CASSRAAGPYGYTF.

By proportion, this clonotype is medium-sized. V and J are TRBV12-3 or TRBV12-4 and TRBJ1-2, with D possibly matching TRBD1 (6 bases). This CDR3 is 13 amino acids long. V shed 3 bases and J shed 4 bases, with 9 bases lying between them. DNA for the CDR3: TGTGCCAGCAGTTTTACCAGGGGCTATGGCTACACCTTC. Protein: CASSFTRGYGYTF.

By proportion, this clonotype is medium-sized. The genes are TRBV12-3 or TRBV12-4 and TRBJ1-2; no reliable D call. This CDR3 contains 11 residues. V lost 5 bases and J 2 bases, leaving 3 bases between the germline ends. The CDR3 DNA reads as TGTGCCAGCAGTCAAAACTATGGCTACACCTTC. As protein: CASSQNYGYTF.

This clonotype is termed medium-sized (0.01 to 0.1%). This chain links TRBV12-3 or TRBV12-4 with TRBJ1-2; D is possibly TRBD1 (5 bases). There are 13 residues in the CDR3. V gave up 4 bases and J gave up 4 bases, with 10 bases separating them. This CDR3 reads CASSSRDGYGYTF. CDR3 coding DNA: TGTGCCAGCAGTTCAAGGGACGGCTATGGCTACACCTTC.

By sample fraction, this clonotype is medium-sized. The chain couples TRBV12-3 or TRBV12-4 to TRBJ1-2, with unresolved D. The CDR3 is 13 residues long. V was shortened by 5 bases and J by 4 bases, with 11 bases between the two germline ends. The CDR3 reads CASSPVNSYGYTF. Here the CDR3 DNA reads TGTGCCAGCAGTCCCGTTAACAGCTATGGCTACACCTTC.

J is TRBJ1-2 and V is TRBV12-3 or TRBV12-4; possibly TRBD1 for D (5 bases). The CDR3 is made up of 13 amino acids. V was pared by 4 bases and J by 6 bases, with 12 bases between. CDR3 nucleotide sequence: TGTGCCAGCAGTTACAGGCGGGGTCATGGCTACACCTTC. The encoded protein is CASSYRRGHGYTF.

By sample share, this clonotype is large. The V gene is TRBV12-3 or TRBV12-4, the J gene TRBJ1-2; D is uncertain. Trimming cost V 4 bases and J 8 bases, with 8 bases left between them. The CDR3 spans 11 residues. Here the CDR3 reads CASSWRMGYTF. Here the CDR3 DNA reads TGTGCCAGCAGTTGGAGGATGGGCTACACCTTC.

By its share, this clonotype is large. The V call is TRBV12-3 or TRBV12-4, the J call TRBJ1-2; no clear D. V lost 2 bases and J 4 bases, leaving 5 bases between the germline ends. The CDR3 runs 12 residues. CDR3 in amino acids: CASSLNLYGYTF. In nucleotides, the CDR3 is TGTGCCAGCAGTTTAAATCTCTATGGCTACACCTTC.

By sample fraction, this clonotype is large. The chain couples TRBV12-3 or TRBV12-4 to TRBJ1-2; D gene unclear. Trimming left V 3 bases short and J 2 bases short, with 7 bases between. This CDR3 contains 13 residues. CDR3 sequence reads: CASSLNGNYGYTF. DNA of the CDR3: TGTGCCAGCAGTTTGAACGGGAACTATGGCTACACCTTC.

By share, this clonotype counts as large. The chain is built from TRBV12-3 or TRBV12-4 and TRBJ1-2; 7 nucleotides line up with TRBD1. Trimming removed 2 bases from V and 4 bases from J; junction bases left unmatched: 7. CDR3 length equals 15 residues. The CDR3 DNA follows: TGTGCCAGCAGTTTACTCGGACAGGAACTCTATGGCTACACCTTC. This encodes CASSLLGQELYGYTF.

This clonotype was recorded at least ten times. The chain employs TRBV12-3 or TRBV12-4 and TRBJ1-2; 9 nucleotides agree with TRBD1. The CDR3 has 12 amino acids. Losses at the gene ends were 8 bases for V and 4 bases for J; bases not matched to a gene: 2. CDR3 nucleotides: TGTGCCAGCGGGACAGGGATCTATGGCTACACCTTC. Protein: CASGTGIYGYTF.

By its share, this clonotype is large. J is TRBJ1-2 and V is TRBV12-3 or TRBV12-4; 7 bases match TRBD1. The CDR3 is 12 amino acids. J gave up 10 bases and V 6 bases, and 8 bases lay outside the gene matches. The CDR3 loop is CASSRGTVTYTF. CDR3 sequence (DNA): TGTGCCAGCAGCCGCGGGACAGTAACCTACACCTTC.

This clonotype is deemed medium-sized. The chain combines TRBV12-3 or TRBV12-4 with TRBJ1-2, with D maybe TRBD1 (5 bases). V lost 8 bases and J 7 bases, leaving 17 bases between the germline ends. The CDR3 has 13 amino acids. The CDR3 sequence: CASREGKAFGYTF. CDR3 bases: TGTGCCAGCCGTGAGGGGAAGGCTTTTGGCTACACCTTC.

In its sample, this clonotype ranks as large. The chain carries TRBV12-3 or TRBV12-4 and TRBJ1-2; TRBD1 is a possible D gene (5 bases). V was pared by 2 bases and J by 2 bases, with 6 bases between. This CDR3 is built from 13 residues. The CDR3 DNA follows: TGTGCCAGCAGTTTATCAGGGAACTATGGCTACACCTTC. Translated: CASSLSGNYGYTF.